This is a list of T cell receptor beta chains from one sample in a study of T cells in Graves' hyperthyroidism and ophthalmopathy. TCRdb used MiXCR to reprocess the multiplex PCR reads, holding one entry per CDR3 protein. The data show about 350,000 distinct CDR3 sequences, roughly 14% seen once. The sequenced sample consisted of blood. The receptors were sampled from a woman younger than 45 with Graves' hyperthyroidism. Both conserved end residues are part of each CDR3. The D gene is left open where the match is weak. Some rows have no size entry. The others give once, few or many, or a class for an expanded clone.

CDR3 protein	CDR3 DNA	V gene	J gene	D gene	clone size
CASSTSRQAGAEAFF	TGTGCCAGTAGTACTTCCAGACAGGCCGGGGCTGAAGCTTTCTTT	TRBV19	TRBJ1-1	NA	NA
CASSVTAGEGYGYTF	TGTGCCAGCAGCGTTACCGCAGGGGAGGGCTATGGCTACACCTTC	TRBV9	TRBJ1-2	NA	few
CSPRYGDTQYF	TGCAGTCCTCGTTACGGTGATACGCAGTATTTT	TRBV29-1	TRBJ2-3	NA	many
CASSPPGHYEQYF	TGTGCCAGCTCACCACCGGGACACTACGAGCAGTACTTC	TRBV18	TRBJ2-7	NA	few
CASSLLAGGADTQYF	TGTGCCAGCAGTTTACTAGCGGGAGGGGCAGATACGCAGTATTTT	TRBV28	TRBJ2-3	TRBD2	many
CSVLTGPNTDTQYF	TGCAGCGTCCTGACCGGGCCTAACACAGATACGCAGTATTTT	TRBV29-1	TRBJ2-3	NA	NA
CASSRGSSSYEQYF	TGTGCCAGCAGTCGGGGGAGTAGCTCCTACGAGCAGTACTTC	TRBV27	TRBJ2-7	NA	NA
CAILRFSGTYYEQYF	TGTGCCATTTTACGTTTCAGCGGGACCTACTACGAGCAGTACTTC	TRBV28	TRBJ2-7	TRBD2	NA
CSVVMFGTGANGYTF	TGCAGCGTTGTCATGTTCGGCACAGGGGCTAATGGCTACACCTTC	TRBV29-1	TRBJ1-2	TRBD1	many
CASSFGSEKLFF	TGCGCCAGCAGCTTCGGGAGTGAAAAACTGTTTTTT	TRBV5-1	TRBJ1-4	NA	many
CSAYGLAEAPDYEQFF	TGCAGTGCCTACGGTCTAGCGGAGGCACCTGATTATGAGCAGTTCTTC	TRBV20-1	TRBJ2-1	TRBD2	many
CASSLKGEKLFF	TGTGCCAGCAGTTTAAAGGGTGAAAAACTGTTTTTT	TRBV12-3/TRBV12-4	TRBJ1-4	NA	NA
CSVGLRGGIGGEQYF	TGCAGCGTTGGCTTGAGAGGTGGGATTGGGGGCGAGCAGTACTTC	TRBV29-1	TRBJ2-7	NA	many
CARSLGYSGGEQFF	TGTGCCCGAAGCTTGGGCTACTCGGGGGGCGAGCAGTTCTTC	TRBV30	TRBJ2-1	NA	many
CASSSNRAGDTQYF	TGTGCCAGCAGCTCAAACAGGGCTGGCGATACGCAGTATTTT	TRBV7-3	TRBJ2-3	NA	few
CASTPPGLVFEQFF	TGTGCCAGCACACCACCGGGACTAGTGTTTGAGCAGTTCTTC	TRBV18	TRBJ2-1	TRBD2	NA
CASSPGTGAGYNEQFF	TGTGCCAGCAGCCCGGGGACAGGGGCAGGATATAATGAGCAGTTCTTC	TRBV7-9	TRBJ2-1	TRBD1	NA
CASTDRVGWEQYF	TGTGCCAGCACCGATAGGGTAGGTTGGGAGCAGTACTTC	TRBV12-3/TRBV12-4	TRBJ2-7	NA	many
CASSDQGVGEQFF	TGTGCCAGCAGTGATCAGGGGGTAGGTGAGCAGTTCTTC	TRBV2	TRBJ2-1	TRBD1	many
CANSPGPYTDTQYF	TGTGCCAATTCCCCGGGACCCTACACAGATACGCAGTATTTT	TRBV2	TRBJ2-3	NA	few
CASKKTPAGELFF	TGTGCCAGCAAAAAGACCCCAGCCGGGGAGCTGTTTTTT	TRBV11-2	TRBJ2-2	NA	many
CSARRDSEQYF	TGCAGTGCTAGAAGGGATTCCGAGCAGTACTTC	TRBV20-1	TRBJ2-7	NA	many
CASSHRTENSPLHF	TGTGCCAGCAGCCATAGGACAGAAAATTCACCCCTCCACTTT	TRBV3-1	TRBJ1-6	NA	NA
CASSLDSSGLVYNSPLHF	TGTGCCAGCAGCTTAGACTCTAGCGGATTAGTCTATAATTCACCCCTCCACTTT	TRBV7-8	TRBJ1-6	NA	NA
CASSLDPGHIYEQYF	TGTGCCAGCAGCTTAGACCCGGGACACATTTACGAGCAGTACTTC	TRBV7-2	TRBJ2-7	NA	NA
CASSESAKANYGYTF	TGTGCCAGCAGTGAATCGGCAAAAGCTAACTATGGCTACACCTTC	TRBV2	TRBJ1-2	NA	many
CASSDGGALNQPQHF	TGTGCCAGCAGTGATGGAGGGGCGTTAAATCAGCCCCAGCATTTT	TRBV25-1	TRBJ1-5	NA	few
CASRRSGGLNTGELFF	TGTGCCAGCAGAAGATCAGGGGGCCTGAACACCGGGGAGCTGTTTTTT	TRBV6-2/TRBV6-3	TRBJ2-2	TRBD1	NA
CASSPGSFYEQYF	TGTGCCAGCAGCCCTGGATCCTTCTACGAGCAGTACTTC	TRBV28	TRBJ2-7	NA	many
CASSEWGGVGSYEQYF	TGTGCCAGCAGTGAATGGGGGGGAGTTGGGTCCTACGAGCAGTACTTC	TRBV25-1	TRBJ2-7	TRBD2	NA
CASSPFSAGETQYF	TGCGCCAGCAGCCCCTTTTCCGCGGGAGAGACCCAGTACTTC	TRBV5-1	TRBJ2-5	NA	many
CASSQDRTGIYGYTF	TGCGCCAGCAGCCAAGATAGGACAGGGATTTATGGCTACACCTTC	TRBV4-3	TRBJ1-2	TRBD1	NA
CASSSTARLAGGYEQYF	TGTGCCAGCAGCTCGACGGCCCGACTAGCGGGAGGATACGAGCAGTACTTC	TRBV27	TRBJ2-7	TRBD2	many
CASSTGEGYEQYF	TGTGCCAGCAGTACAGGGGAAGGCTACGAGCAGTACTTC	TRBV28	TRBJ2-7	TRBD1	many
CASTQRNTDTQYF	TGTGCCAGTACTCAGCGGAACACAGATACGCAGTATTTT	TRBV19	TRBJ2-3	NA	NA
CASSRTSDSYNEQFF	TGTGCCAGCAGCCGGACTAGCGACTCCTACAATGAGCAGTTCTTC	TRBV11-2	TRBJ2-1	TRBD2	many
CSARFQSREQYF	TGCAGTGCTAGGTTTCAGTCTAGGGAGCAGTACTTC	TRBV20-1	TRBJ2-7	NA	many
CASERVGGNQPQHF	TGTGCCAGCGAACGGGTAGGGGGTAATCAGCCCCAGCATTTT	TRBV19	TRBJ1-5	NA	few
CATSRGPLGHGGNEQFF	TGTGCCACCAGCAGAGGTCCCCTGGGACACGGGGGCAATGAGCAGTTCTTC	TRBV15	TRBJ2-1	NA	many
CASRSTGIQPQHF	TGTGCCAGCAGGAGTACAGGGATTCAGCCCCAGCATTTT	TRBV28	TRBJ1-5	NA	many
CASRTTSGIYEQYF	TGTGCCAGCAGGACTACTAGCGGAATCTACGAGCAGTACTTC	TRBV3-1	TRBJ2-7	TRBD2	NA
CASSLPGTKQFF	TGTGCCAGCAGCTTACCGGGAACAAAGCAGTTCTTC	TRBV7-9	TRBJ2-1	NA	NA
CASSSTRSPEQFF	TGTGCCAGCAGCTCCACTAGATCCCCCGAGCAGTTCTTC	TRBV11-2	TRBJ2-1	NA	few
CASSGVEPGAFF	TGTGCCAGCTCAGGCGTTGAACCGGGAGCTTTCTTT	TRBV18	TRBJ1-1	NA	NA
CASSGESGRAWDEQFF	TGTGCCAGCAGTGGAGAGAGCGGGAGGGCCTGGGATGAGCAGTTCTTC	TRBV6-1	TRBJ2-1	TRBD2	many
CGFGAQISDTQYF	TGTGGATTTGGGGCCCAAATCTCCGATACGCAGTATTTT	TRBV30	TRBJ2-3	NA	NA
CASSSIRGSAEAFF	TGTGCCAGCAGCTCTATTAGGGGATCTGCTGAAGCTTTCTTT	TRBV9	TRBJ1-1	NA	NA